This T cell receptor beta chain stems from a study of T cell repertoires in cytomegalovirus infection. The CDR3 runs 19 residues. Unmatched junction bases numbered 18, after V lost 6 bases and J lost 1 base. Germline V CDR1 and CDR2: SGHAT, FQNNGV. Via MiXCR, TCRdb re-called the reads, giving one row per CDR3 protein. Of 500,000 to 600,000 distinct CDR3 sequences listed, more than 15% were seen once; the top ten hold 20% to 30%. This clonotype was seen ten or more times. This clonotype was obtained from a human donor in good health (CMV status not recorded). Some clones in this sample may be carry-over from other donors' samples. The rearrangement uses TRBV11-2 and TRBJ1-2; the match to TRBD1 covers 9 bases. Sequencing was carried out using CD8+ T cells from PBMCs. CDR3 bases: TGTGCCAGCAGTCCTGCCCCGGGACAGGGCAATGGTAGTAACTATGGCTACACCTTC. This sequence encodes CASSPAPGQGNGSNYGYTF.